Sequencing of this T cell receptor (beta chain) was carried out in a study of T cell repertoires in cytomegalovirus infection. Overall study context: CMV infection together with matching HLA type was indicated by public TCR beta signatures. Study observations and caveats: Accumulated public TCR beta family frequency recognized individuals carrying CMV together with the relevant HLA. What dominated the ex vivo response were HLA-C-restricted CMV-specific TCR beta clonotypes.

TCRdb processed the reads anew with MiXCR; each CDR3 protein has one entry. The table records under 200,000 distinct CDR3 sequences, approximately 17% of them present only once. The CDR3 has 18 residues. The V and J ends lost 2 bases and 0 bases, in that order; junction bases with no gene match: 7. Germline assignment: CDR1 MDHEN and CDR2 SYDVKM. As regards this clonotype: Its antigen is unidentified.

Sequenced: CD8+ T cells from PBMCs. The receptor was isolated from a human donor in good health (CMV status not recorded). Some clones in this sample may be carry-over from other donors' samples. The gene calls are TRBV28 and TRBJ2-1, with 10 bases fitting TRBD2. The CDR3 nucleotides read TGTGCCAGCAGTTTAGAGACTAGCGGGTTTAGCTCCTACAATGAGCAGTTCTTC. Its protein is CASSLETSGFSSYNEQFF.